The 15 T cell receptor beta chains reported below all come from one sample, sequenced in a study of cytomegalovirus exposure and HLA in healthy donors. 60 Vbeta and 13 Jbeta primers were used in PCR. Generated by immunoSEQ multiplex PCR, the TCRdb table keeps only in-frame clones and is missing some. The table includes 110,000 or so clones, around 77% detected once. Sequences were obtained from PBMCs. These TCRs come from a woman in her thirties in good health and CMV-seropositive.

The rearrangement links TRBV5-1 to TRBJ2-1; 10 bases align to TRBD2. Germline CDR1 SGHRS, CDR2 YFSETQ. After removal of 4 bases from V and 1 base from J, the junction contained 2 bases not matched to a gene. This CDR3 is built from 15 residues. The CDR3 protein is CASSGGLASYNEQFF. CDR3 nucleotide sequence: TGCGCCAGCAGCGGGGGACTAGCGTCCTACAATGAGCAGTTCTTC. Together with reference TRBV5-1 and TRBJ2-1, the CDR3 gives the full variable domain: KAGVTQTPRYLIKTRGQQVTLSCSPISGHRSVSWYQQTPGQGLQFLFEYFSETQRNKGNFPGRFSGRQFSNSRSEMNVSTLELGDSALYLCASSGGLASYNEQFFGPGTRLTVL.

This rearrangement joins TRBV15 to TRBJ1-2; no definite D call. CDR1 LNHNV and CDR2 YYDKDF come from the germline V gene (reference sequence). Trimming cost V 0 bases and J 2 bases, with 7 bases left between them. This CDR3 has 14 amino acids. The CDR3 sequence: CATSRDRGNYGYTF. The DNA of the CDR3 is TGTGCCACCAGCAGAGATAGAGGGAACTATGGCTACACCTTC.

The V and J genes are TRBV9 and TRBJ2-3; D might be TRBD2 (6 bases). The CDR3 is 14 amino acids. From germline, CDR1 is SGDLS and CDR2 YYNGEE. Trimming shortened V by 3 bases and J by 2 bases, and 10 bases separated the two germline ends. The DNA for the CDR3 is TGTGCCAGCAGCGGACGGGGGAACACAGATACGCAGTATTTT. Translated: CASSGRGNTDTQYF.

V is TRBV5-1 and J is TRBJ1-1, with 7 bases lining up with TRBD1. Germline loops: CDR1 SGHRS, CDR2 YFSETQ. With V trimmed by 3 bases and J by 7 bases, 12 bases remained unmatched. The CDR3 sequence is 15 residues long. Here the CDR3 DNA reads TGCGCCAGCAGCTATGCCCCTCAGGGGGGCCTTGAAGCTTTCTTT. As protein: CASSYAPQGGLEAFF.

The table lists this clone with a count of one. The V gene is TRBV9, the J gene TRBJ1-3; D might be TRBD1 (6 bases). V lost 3 bases and J 0 bases, leaving 13 bases between the germline ends. This CDR3 region has 16 residues. Germline CDR1 reads SGDLS; CDR2 reads YYNGEE. The CDR3 here is CASSARTALSGNTIYF. Here the CDR3 DNA reads TGTGCCAGCAGCGCAAGGACAGCTCTCTCTGGAAACACCATATATTTT.

The chain carries TRBV5-4 and TRBJ2-7, with 12 bases identical to TRBD2. In germline, CDR1 is SGHNT, CDR2 YYREEE (reference sequence). The CDR3 sequence is 15 residues long. Trimming at V came to 0 bases and at J to 3 bases, leaving 1 base not matched to a gene. CDR3 loop: CASSLGLAGVYEQYF. As DNA, the CDR3 is TGTGCCAGCAGCTTGGGACTAGCGGGGGTCTACGAGCAGTACTTC.

This clone came up once. The rearrangement links TRBV10-3 to TRBJ1-3, with 9 bases identical to TRBD1. CDR1 and CDR2 from the germline V gene are ENHRY and SYGVKD. This CDR3 has 16 amino acids. V lost 6 bases to trimming and J lost 3 bases; unmatched junction nucleotides: 9. The CDR3 is CAIRGGQGASGNTIYF. The CDR3 nucleotides read TGTGCCATCAGGGGGGGACAGGGAGCGAGTGGAAACACCATATATTTT.

About this clone: A junction boundary mismatches the germline segment, possibly from a read error. J is TRBJ2-1 and V is TRBV7-9; 9 nucleotides agree with TRBD2. The CDR3 runs to 16 residues. CDR1 is SEHNR and CDR2 is FQNEAQ in the germline V gene (reference sequence). The CDR3: CSSSPTGVAGVNEQFF. The CDR3 nucleotides are TGTTCCAGCAGCCCCACCGGGGTAGCGGGAGTCAATGAGCAGTTCTTC. Combining the CDR3 with reference TRBV7-9 and TRBJ2-1 gives the whole variable domain DTGVSQNPRHKITKRGQNVTFRCDPISEHNRLYWYRQTLGQGPEFLTYFQNEAQLEKSRLLSDRFSAERPKGSFSTLEIQRTEQGDSAMYLCSSSPTGVAGVNEQFFGPGTRLTVL.

This sequence joins TRBV19 and TRBJ1-2; D perhaps matches TRBD1 (5 bases). The V gene's germline CDR1 is LNHDA and CDR2 SQIVND (reference sequence). The CDR3 totals 14 residues. With 6 bases removed from V and 0 bases from J, the gap between germline ends came to 11 bases. CDR3 DNA sequence: TGTGCCAGTAGCCAGACAGTTTCTAACTATGGCTACACCTTC. It codes for CASSQTVSNYGYTF.

The chain couples TRBV19 to TRBJ2-1, with a possible D match to TRBD1 (5 bases). CDR1 is LNHDA, CDR2 SQIVND, per germline (reference sequence). V was trimmed by 5 bases and J by 7 bases, leaving 12 bases between them. The length of the CDR3 is 13 residues. This chain's CDR3 is CASSLGKGNEQFF. CDR3 nucleotide sequence: TGTGCCAGTAGTCTCGGTAAGGGGAATGAGCAGTTCTTC.

This sequence joins TRBV5-4 and TRBJ1-3; 11 bases agree with TRBD1. V trimming: 0 bases; J trimming: 2 bases; junction bases outside the gene matches: 4. Germline-derived CDR1 and CDR2 are SGHNT and YYREEE (reference sequence). The CDR3 is 17 residues long. The CDR3 spells CASSLARGQGAGNTIYF. CDR3 nucleotide sequence: TGTGCCAGCAGCTTGGCCAGGGGACAGGGGGCTGGAAACACCATATATTTT. Together with reference TRBV5-4 and TRBJ1-3, the CDR3 gives the full variable domain: ETGVTQSPTHLIKTRGQQVTLRCSSQSGHNTVSWYQQALGQGPQFIFQYYREEENGRGNFPPRFSGLQFPNYSSELNVNALELDDSALYLCASSLARGQGAGNTIYFGEGSWLTVV.

This clone came up once. The CDR3 region has the DNA TGTGCCATCAGTACCGGGACACATTATAGCAATCAGCCCCAGCATTTT. It encodes CAISTGTHYSNQPQHF. The J gene is TRBJ1-5, the V gene TRBV10-3; TRBD1 is a possible D gene (6 bases). There are 16 residues in the CDR3. Trimming pared 5 bases from V and 0 bases from J, leaving 14 bases between. Looked up from germline, CDR1 is ENHRY and CDR2 is SYGVKD.

The V and J genes are TRBV18 and TRBJ2-7; a possible D gene is TRBD1 (5 bases). The CDR3 is 14 residues long. Germline assignment: CDR1 KGHSH and CDR2 LQKENI. V was trimmed by 7 bases and J by 2 bases, leaving 15 bases between them. CDR3 in amino acids: CASLPATEPYEQYF. The CDR3 DNA reads TGTGCCAGCTTACCGGCGACAGAGCCCTACGAGCAGTACTTC.

This clone was counted a single time. The chain recombines TRBV2 with TRBJ2-7; D remains ambiguous. The V gene lost 3 bases and the J gene lost 1 base, with 4 bases spanning the gap. Germline values: CDR1 SNHLY, CDR2 FYNNEI. CDR3 length: 12 residues. The CDR3 DNA reads as TGTGCCAGCAGTGAGTATTCCTACGAGCAGTACTTC. Its translation: CASSEYSYEQYF. The full variable domain, in which reference TRBV2 and TRBJ2-7 provide the parts outside the CDR3, is EPEVTQTPSHQVTQMGQEVILRCVPISNHLYFYWYRQILGQKVEFLVSFYNNEISEKSEIFDDQFSVERPDGSNFTLKIRSTKLEDSAMYFCASSEYSYEQYFGPGTRLTVT.

The genes are TRBV29-1 and TRBJ2-7; 8 bases agree with TRBD1. J gave up 7 bases and V 3 bases, and 5 bases lay outside the gene matches. The germline CDR1 and CDR2 sequences are SQVTM and ANQGSEA. The CDR3 covers 12 residues. CDR3 sequence (DNA): TGCAGCGTTGACCAGGGGGCGCGGGAGCAGTACTTC. Its protein is CSVDQGAREQYF.